This TCR delta chain was found in a study of gamma-delta chains in newborns, infants, children. Overall study: Microbial exposure reportedly drives polyclonal innate γδ T cell expansion after birth.

V was clipped by 3 bases and J by 0 bases; unmatched bases: 2. The CDR3 covers 14 residues. CDR1 is GEAIGNYY, CDR2 EKD, per germline. In the case of this clone: The same CDR3 arises from other DNA sequences in this sample as well.

TCRdb reanalyzed the reads using CATT. Of some 10,000 delta-chain clones listed, 8.5% to 9% are singletons. This chain links TRDV2 with TRDJ1; TRDD3 aligns across 8 bases. This clonotype originated in a child who was a newborn, infant or young child, either healthy, febrile or measles-vaccinated (not recorded which). Sequenced input: blood. In nucleotides, the CDR3 is TGTGCCTGTGACTCACTGGGGGACACCGATAAACTCATCTTT. This translates into CACDSLGDTDKLIF.